The rows below give T cell receptor beta chains drawn from one sample of a study of T cells in localized non-small cell lung cancer. Sequencing used immunoSEQ multiplex PCR; TCRdb keeps in-frame clones, though not all of them. The data contain tens of thousands of clones, approximately 93% of them singletons. The sample here was peripheral blood, taken before any cancer treatment. All receptors derive from a man between 40 and 70 years old with stage I lung adenocarcinoma. The conserved cysteine and the conserved F or W are not part of the CDR3 here. D genes are given only for firm matches.

TRBV2	TRBD2	TRBJ2-1	ASSDLAGDNEQF
TRBV6-1	TRBD1	TRBJ1-2	ASSEGQGVVGWDGYT
TRBV29-1	.	TRBJ2-4	SHLGQGENIQY
TRBV5-1	.	TRBJ2-7	ASSSEGGAYYEQY
TRBV10-3	TRBD2	TRBJ2-6	AISEELAGAPGGANVLT
TRBV7-3	TRBD2	TRBJ2-1	ASSLNPGGANEQF
TRBV19	TRBD2	TRBJ2-3	ASRTSGSTDTQY
TRBV6-5	.	TRBJ2-7	ASSYRGTSYEQY
TRBV11-2	.	TRBJ1-1	ASSPPYTEAF
TRBV6-5	TRBD2	TRBJ2-1	ASSPGGEGLNEQF
TRBV7-9	.	TRBJ2-1	ASSHTDRSYNEQF
TRBV7-3	TRBD2	TRBJ2-1	ASSASGPYNEQF
TRBV30	.	TRBJ1-2	AWTPLSDLGNYGYT
TRBV7-2	TRBD1	TRBJ1-1	ASSFRQGFEAF
TRBV19	TRBD1	TRBJ2-7	ASSDRASSYEQY
TRBV6-1	.	TRBJ1-4	ASSDGWGSTTNEKLF
TRBV7-9	TRBD1	TRBJ1-4	ASSSDRDGEKLF
TRBV9	.	TRBJ2-2	ASSVATGGADTGELF
TRBV6-6	.	TRBJ2-7	ATTAGRGSHEQY
TRBV28	TRBD2	TRBJ2-1	ASSLWGRASYNEQF
TRBV6-1	TRBD2	TRBJ2-5	ASSAHVDSPVAGDETQY
TRBV5-1	.	TRBJ2-5	ASSLASNQETQY
TRBV18	.	TRBJ2-5	ASSFLTANQETQY
TRBV13	TRBD2	TRBJ2-7	ASSSVGGRSREQY
TRBV7-3	.	TRBJ2-3	ASSLGARGFSSTDTQY
TRBV5-1	.	TRBJ2-5	ASSLVAGTQKETQY